Described below is a single T cell receptor beta chain sequence and its context. This clonotype has at least ten counts. Its antigen is unknown. Base qualities are not at hand, and no much larger clone is one base apart. The CDR3 covers 14 residues, taking in both the cysteine and the phenylalanine. Only the CDR3 DNA is retained, 42 bases long and in frame from the first base. Ends trimmed: V by 3 bases, J by 1 base; bases unmatched to a gene: 2. The CDR1 and CDR2 encoded by the germline V gene are MDHEN and SYDVKM. Moderately to severely active disease, a Clinical Activity Score of at least 3, a NOSPECS grade of at least 4, and a duration under 3 months were present in ophthalmopathy patients. Patients with uncontrolled infections, other autoimmune diseases, pregnancy or lactation were excluded. Clinical symptoms, serum thyroxine and TRAb, thyroid ultrasound, and orbital computed tomography formed the basis for the diagnoses. PBMCs were separated from under 12 ml of fresh peripheral blood using Ficoll-Paque density gradient centrifugation. Total RNA was extracted with Trizol reagent, and quality was checked on an Agilent 2100 Bioanalyzer.

The data are from a study of T cells in Graves' hyperthyroidism and ophthalmopathy (dated by TCRdb to about 2019). At the level of the whole study: Peripheral blood samples were taken at the time of initial diagnosis, prior to any treatment. A discovery cohort of about a hundred patients, about 40 with Graves' ophthalmopathy and roughly 59 with stable Graves' hyperthyroidism, was used to find distinguishing TCR V-J signatures. Whether ophthalmopathy could be predicted prospectively was tested in an independent validation cohort made up of 18 to 20 hyperthyroidism patients plus 17 patients who later progressed to ophthalmopathy. The 75 to 100 discovery patients were randomly split 7:3 into training and test sets. The study also compared thyroid tissue and blood T-cell repertoires from roughly six Graves' hyperthyroidism patients. Once sampling was done, hyperthyroidism patients were given methimazole at a starting dose of 30 mg daily, whereas ophthalmopathy patients were given high-dose intravenous methylprednisolone. TCR Vbeta CDR3 sequencing of 130 to 150 peripheral blood samples (around 45 ophthalmopathy, 70 to 85 hyperthyroidism and roughly 17 progressor patients) is reported in the paper. Paper-wide results and their limitations: In validation, progression to ophthalmopathy was predicted by the model with 70.59% sensitivity and about 72% specificity, a median of 6.5 months before onset. A model built on a 13 V-J signature distinguished ophthalmopathy from stable hyperthyroidism, reaching around 88% sensitivity and about 81% specificity in cross-validation and 80%/75% in testing. No statistical method was used to set the sample size in advance, and investigators knew the group allocation. Most expanded thyroid clonotypes (frequency above 0.001) were also detected in blood, a finding suggesting that blood repertoires may reflect thyroid immune responses.

The TCR beta CDR3 regions were amplified from RNA transcripts. A first-round RT-PCR of the TCR CDR3 used the HTBI primer set with the Qiagen OneStep RT-PCR kit. The libraries were constructed in a second round of multiplex PCR and then size-selected and purified. Libraries were sequenced paired-end with 100 bp reads on an Illumina HiSeq2000. The study's own analysis went as follows. Raw data were processed with SOAPnuke, discarding reads with adapters, uncalled bases, mean Phred below 15, or no exact constant-primer or identifier match. High-quality paired reads were merged with COPE v1.2.5, and unique nucleotide sequences were defined as clonotypes. Clonotypes were aligned to IMGT TRBV, TRBD and TRBJ reference segments using MiTCR v1.1. The analysis included only V-J combinations with a frequency above 0.0001, which together covered around 99% of the repertoires. The TCS score was defined as F50 (clonal expansion) divided by E x V (chaos), with BLOSUM62-based TCRdist calculated between CDR3 peptides within each V-J. Welch's t-statistics and random forest reduced around 510 V-J features to 10 to 15, which were used in a naive Bayes classifier (R e1071). TCRdb passed the public sequencing reads through fastp at Q25 and MiXCR, retaining productive beta sequences. Rows with one shared CDR3 protein collapse into an entry with the most common genes and DNA. These V and J calls are TCRdb output, not the study's own analysis. Here the sample has 500,000 to 550,000 distinct CDR3 sequences; just under 20% occur a single time. The ten most abundant clones make up 47% of the sample.

Sequencing input: blood. This chain joins TRBV28 to TRBJ2-5; TRBD1 agrees with 7 junctional bases. The source of this sequence is a man aged 35 to 55 with Graves' ophthalmopathy. The CDR3 is CASSFTGAQETQYF. The nucleotide sequence reads as follows: TGTGCCAGCAGTTTCACAGGGGCCCAAGAGACCCAGTACTTC.